This T cell receptor beta chain was found in a study of a mutant IDH1 vaccine in newly diagnosed glioma (dated by TCRdb to 2020 to 2022). Notes on the research overall: Vaccination started 4-6 weeks after radiotherapy alone, or was given together with temozolomide cycles in the groups whose treatment included chemotherapy. Prior to enrollment, patients had been given standard therapy consisting of radiotherapy alone, temozolomide alone, or radiochemotherapy with temozolomide, with the combination given to most patients. The week-35 safety follow-up was designated visit V12, and the week-47 end of study was designated visit V13. Longitudinal TCRB deep sequencing was done for about two dozen treated patients, wherever samples were available for exploratory analyses. Peripheral blood was drawn at six visits: V03 (baseline), V05, V07, V10, V12 and V13. The 30 to 40 treated patients were approximately 62% male and roughly 40% female, with a mean age of about 38 years. Broader findings and caveats from the paper: Across multiple MHC alleles, vaccine-induced immune responses were seen in roughly 93% of patients. Pseudoprogression seemed to be unrelated to changes in the top peripheral T cell clonotypes found by TCRB sequencing. The authors noted that analyses of patient blood samples could not be reproduced because of sample limitations. Selection of PBMC samples for TCRB deep sequencing was based on availability.

On this clone: The specificity of this receptor is unknown. No base-level quality is on record; no much larger clone is a single base apart.

Its CDR3 holds 12 amino acids, cysteine through phenylalanine. CDR3 DNA is the only sequence kept; it has 36 bases, read in frame from the first base. The germline V gene specifies SGHRS as CDR1 and YFSETQ as CDR2. Trimming costs V 5 bases and J 3 bases, and their ends lie 7 bases apart. This specimen's time point label, interpreted: week 35, safety follow-up. Each vaccine dose, consisting of 300 ug of a 20-mer mutant IDH1 peptide in Montanide, was administered subcutaneously with topical imiquimod. Across visits V03 through V10, patients got a total of eight vaccinations, given in weeks 1, 3, 5, 7, 11, 15, 19 and 23. Newly diagnosed WHO grade 3 or 4 IDH1-mutant astrocytomas showing loss of nuclear ATRX were present in the donors. The samples were drawn from NOA16, a multicentre, single-arm, open-label phase I trial in Germany that tested a mutant IDH1 peptide vaccine in humans for the first time. Genomic DNA for TCRB sequencing was extracted from EDTA blood using the DNeasy Blood and Tissue Kit.

Libraries came from the immunoSEQ multiplex PCR assay. Rearranged TCR beta chain sequences were amplified with the hsTCRB Kit following the manufacturer's protocol. Sequencing of TCRB libraries was carried out on an Illumina MiSeq. As for how the authors treated the data: Demultiplexing, trimming and gene mapping were performed with the kit vendor's proprietary platform. Imported from immuneACCESS, the table was reduced by TCRdb to in-frame sequences with V and J called. These copies leave out some clones; in studies compared against another copy, an unresolved V gene accounts for under half, and the cause of the remainder is not known. V and J calls and clone size are as listed in that table; D and trimming were resolved from the DNA. The sample table records about 31,000 clones; around 80% of these occur just once. About 11% of the sample rests with the top ten.

This clonotype was obtained from a woman aged 35 to 49 with glioma. The sequence links TRBV5-1 to TRBJ2-3, with the D gene not clear enough to name. Source: PBMCs, taken from a glioma patient whose treatment included an IDH1 peptide vaccine. The CDR3 region: CASRVETDTQYF. Here is the DNA: TGCGCCAGCAGGGTGGAGACAGATACGCAGTATTTT.